This TCR beta chain appears in the sequencing data of a study of somatic mutations in cytotoxic T cells in rheumatoid arthritis. About this clone: Its antigen is not known.

Clones were sequenced by immunoSEQ multiplex PCR, and TCRdb holds only the in-frame ones, with some missing. This repertoire shows some 25,000 clones, roughly four fifths found once; its top ten account for roughly 8.9%. CDR3 length: 15 residues. Trimming left V 1 base short and J 0 bases short, with 9 bases between. Per germline, CDR1 MNHEY and CDR2 SMNVEV (reference sequence). Study results and caveats: The slight TRBV07 underrepresentation in rheumatoid arthritis patients received no adjustment for multiple comparisons.

The chain joins TRBV27 to TRBJ1-1; possibly TRBD1 for D (5 bases). The sample was CD8+ T cells sorted from blood. The TCR was taken from a woman aged 18-29 years in good health. The CDR3: CASSLYPGMNTEAFF. Here the CDR3 DNA reads TGTGCCAGCAGTTTATACCCAGGGATGAACACTGAAGCTTTCTTT.